The 15 T cell receptor beta chains reported below all come from one sample, sequenced in a study of blood T cell repertoires in COVID-19. Data came from immunoSEQ multiplex PCR; TCRdb stores just in-frame clones and leaves some out. The repertoire includes some 180,000 clones, roughly 83% of them detected once, and around 6% sits in the top ten. Sequenced input: peripheral blood. These receptors originate from a woman in her thirties or forties with COVID-19, enrolled during active disease.

The genes are TRBV6-2 or TRBV6-3 and TRBJ1-6, with TRBD1 identical over 7 bases. Germline V gene lookup returns CDR1 MNHEY and CDR2 SVGEGT. The CDR3 contains 14 residues. After removal of 6 bases from V and 7 bases from J, the junction contained 6 bases not matched to a gene. The CDR3 DNA reads TGTGCCAGCAGCCCCCAGGGGGGCAATTCACCCCTCCACTTT. This codes for CASSPQGGNSPLHF.

The rearrangement joins TRBV6-5 to TRBJ1-5; a weak D match, TRBD1 (6 bases). V gave up 6 bases and J gave up 0 bases, with 12 bases separating them. Germline CDR1 and CDR2: MNHEY and SVGAGI. The CDR3 consists of 15 residues. The CDR3 sequence is CASRLQGNSNQPQHF. The DNA for the CDR3 is TGTGCCAGCAGACTACAGGGAAATAGCAATCAGCCCCAGCATTTT.

The rearrangement uses TRBV19 and TRBJ2-7; D possibly corresponds to TRBD1 (5 bases). V was shortened by 5 bases and J by 2 bases, with 25 bases between the two germline ends. Germline V lookup: CDR1 LNHDA, CDR2 SQIVND (reference sequence). The CDR3 has 18 amino acids. CDR3 amino acids: CASSPLHQGATDAYEQYF. In DNA form, the CDR3 reads TGTGCCAGTAGTCCTTTACACCAGGGCGCTACCGACGCCTACGAGCAGTACTTC.

This clone was detected only once. The gene calls are TRBV11-2 and TRBJ2-1; D uncertain. CDR1 and CDR2 from the germline V gene are SGHAT and FQNNGV. V dropped 1 base and J dropped 5 bases, with 6 bases sitting between them. The CDR3 runs 13 residues. This chain's CDR3 is CASSLGSDNEQFF. The CDR3 DNA is TGTGCCAGCAGCTTAGGTTCTGACAATGAGCAGTTCTTC.

The J gene is TRBJ1-1, the V gene TRBV6-5; D possibly corresponds to TRBD1 (5 bases). Germline CDR1 and CDR2: MNHEY and SVGAGI. The CDR3 runs to 13 residues. Trimming took 4 bases from V and 4 from J, leaving 10 bases between them. CDR3 loop: CASSLGVSTEAFF. The CDR3 coding sequence is TGTGCCAGCAGTTTAGGGGTGTCCACTGAAGCTTTCTTT.

The V gene is TRBV5-1, the J gene TRBJ1-6, with TRBD1 as a possible D gene (5 bases). Germline CDR1 and CDR2: SGHRS and YFSETQ. This CDR3 spans 14 amino acids. Trimming took off 1 base at V and 12 bases at J, with 14 bases between the two ends. Here the CDR3 DNA reads TGCGCCAGCAGCTTGTTCCCGCAGGGTGGACCCCTCCACTTT. It encodes CASSLFPQGGPLHF.

The genes are TRBV29-1 and TRBJ1-2; TRBD1 is a possible D gene (6 bases). CDR1 SQVTM and CDR2 ANQGSEA come from the germline V gene. CDR3 length: 13 residues. Trimming removed 6 bases at V and 3 bases at J, with 14 bases between. CDR3 nucleotide sequence: TGCAGCGTGGGGACAAGGACCGACTATGGCTACACCTTC. Its protein product is CSVGTRTDYGYTF. The variable domain in full, completed from reference TRBV29-1 and TRBJ1-2, reads SAVISQKPSRDICQRGTSLTIQCQVDSQVTMMFWYRQQPGQSLTLIATANQGSEATYESGFVIDKFPISRPNLTFSTLTVSNMSPEDSSIYLCSVGTRTDYGYTFGSGTRLTVV.

The chain combines TRBV5-5 with TRBJ1-4; D is perhaps TRBD1 (5 bases). V was pared by 4 bases and J by 2 bases, with 9 bases between. This CDR3 comprises 14 residues. The germline gives CDR1 SGHKS, CDR2 YYEKEE (reference sequence). CDR3 region: CASSPGRTNEKLFF. CDR3 in DNA: TGTGCCAGCAGCCCAGGGAGGACTAATGAAAAACTGTTTTTT.

This chain connects TRBV7-9 to TRBJ1-2; 9 bases map to TRBD1. The CDR3 is 16 residues long. V shed 7 bases and J 1 base; nucleotides not matched to a gene: 10. CDR1 and CDR2 from the germline V gene are SEHNR and FQNEAQ (reference sequence). The chain's CDR3 is CASIQSGTGNNYGYTF. The CDR3 DNA reads as TGTGCCAGCATTCAGTCCGGGACAGGGAATAACTATGGCTACACCTTC.

The J gene is TRBJ1-5, the V gene TRBV6-5; D gene uncertain. The V and J ends lost 6 bases and 9 bases respectively, with 12 bases between them. Germline CDR1 MNHEY, CDR2 SVGAGI. This CDR3 spans 12 amino acids. CDR3 sequence reads: CASSPAGGPQHF. In DNA, the CDR3 is TGTGCCAGCAGCCCCGCGGGAGGGCCCCAGCATTTT.

The chain joins TRBV7-7 to TRBJ2-7, with 9 nucleotides matching TRBD1. The V gene's germline CDR1 is SSHAT and CDR2 FNYEAQ (reference sequence). The V segment lost 5 bases and the J segment 3 bases; nucleotides outside the gene matches: 5. This CDR3 contains 14 residues. CDR3 region: CASSRRTGDYEQYF. The CDR3 DNA sequence: TGTGCCAGCAGCCGAAGGACAGGGGACTACGAGCAGTACTTC.

The CDR3 region has the DNA TGCAGTGCTAGTACCGGGGGGACAGGGGGTTACGAGCAGTACTTC. Translating it yields CSASTGGTGGYEQYF. The rearrangement joins TRBV20-1 to TRBJ2-7; the match to TRBD1 covers 11 bases. Germline V gene lookup returns CDR1 DFQATT and CDR2 SNEGSKA (reference sequence). V shed 3 bases, J shed 4 bases, and the junction held 8 bases outside the gene matches. The CDR3 is made up of 15 amino acids.

This sequence joins TRBV7-6 and TRBJ2-7; perhaps TRBD2 as D (6 bases). The CDR3 length is 12 residues. V lost 4 bases to trimming and J lost 5 bases, with 9 bases between them. Germline assignment: CDR1 SGHVS and CDR2 FNYEAQ. The CDR3: CASSSRGNEQYF. The CDR3 DNA reads as TGTGCCAGCAGCTCCCGGGGGAACGAGCAGTACTTC.

The gene calls are TRBV6-5 and TRBJ1-6; D is perhaps TRBD1 (6 bases). V was clipped by 5 bases and J by 4 bases, with 12 bases between them. The length of the CDR3 is 15 residues. The V gene's germline CDR1 is MNHEY and CDR2 SVGAGI. CDR3 sequence: CASSRDRTYNSPLHF. In nucleotides, the CDR3 is TGTGCCAGCAGTCGAGACAGGACTTATAATTCACCCCTCCACTTT.

CDR3 loop: CASSPGTSGALYF. CDR3 coding DNA: TGTGCCAGCAGCCCGGGGACTAGCGGTGCCTTGTATTTT. This chain joins TRBV6-5 and TRBJ2-3; the match to TRBD2 covers 11 bases. Per germline, CDR1 MNHEY and CDR2 SVGAGI. With V trimmed by 6 bases and J by 14 bases, 10 bases remained unmatched. This CDR3 is built from 13 residues.